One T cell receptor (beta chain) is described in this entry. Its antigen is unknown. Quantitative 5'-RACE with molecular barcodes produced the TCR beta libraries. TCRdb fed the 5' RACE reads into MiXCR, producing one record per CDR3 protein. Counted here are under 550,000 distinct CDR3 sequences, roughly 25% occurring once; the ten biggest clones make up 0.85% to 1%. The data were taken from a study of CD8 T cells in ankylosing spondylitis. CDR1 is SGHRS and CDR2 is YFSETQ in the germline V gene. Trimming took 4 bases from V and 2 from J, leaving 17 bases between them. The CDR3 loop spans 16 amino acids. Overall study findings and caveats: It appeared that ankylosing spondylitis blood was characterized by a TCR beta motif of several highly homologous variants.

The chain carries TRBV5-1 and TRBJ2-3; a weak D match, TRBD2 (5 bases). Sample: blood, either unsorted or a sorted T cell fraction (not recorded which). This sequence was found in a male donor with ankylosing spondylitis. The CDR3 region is CASSTPQLASTDTQYF. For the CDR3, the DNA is TGCGCCAGCAGCACCCCTCAGCTAGCCTCCACAGATACGCAGTATTTT.